A selection of T cell receptor beta chains follows, all from one sample in a study of response to subunit inactivated influenza vaccine. MiXCR, run by TCRdb on the RT-PCR reads, gives a single entry per CDR3 protein. The table has over 750,000 distinct CDR3 sequences, 21% seen once. The specimen comprised PBMCs from blood, sampled about 5 days after vaccination. The source of these receptors is a man aged 50-59 years who received an inactivated influenza vaccine. Each CDR3 is given without its conserved first and last residue. A D gene is named only where the DNA matches it firmly.

J: TRBJ2-7
D: TRBD1
V: TRBV7-9
CDR3: ASSPGQGIYEQY

J: TRBJ2-7
D: TRBD1
V: TRBV5-1
CDR3: ASSLRQGHEQY

J: TRBJ2-1
D: TRBD1
V: TRBV12-3/TRBV12-4
CDR3: ASTGQDRQQF

J: TRBJ2-4
D: NA
V: TRBV28
CDR3: ASSPGAVAKNIQY

J: TRBJ2-1
D: NA
V: TRBV7-8
CDR3: ASSHRGVNNDQQF

J: TRBJ1-4
D: TRBD1
V: TRBV20-1
CDR3: SAKGTVGEKLF

J: TRBJ2-1
D: TRBD1
V: TRBV6-2/TRBV6-3
CDR3: ASSYPGGHEQF

J: TRBJ2-5
D: TRBD2
V: TRBV7-9
CDR3: ASNNRLAGEVEETQY

J: TRBJ2-7
D: TRBD2
V: TRBV12-3/TRBV12-4
CDR3: ASSSSGTIHEQY

J: TRBJ2-1
D: NA
V: TRBV15
CDR3: ATSSRPSNEQF

J: TRBJ2-3
D: TRBD2
V: TRBV15
CDR3: ATSSLTSDTDTQY

J: TRBJ2-2
D: NA
V: TRBV6-6
CDR3: ASSYVDGELF

J: TRBJ1-4
D: NA
V: TRBV20-1
CDR3: SASRVRAGEKLF

J: TRBJ2-1
D: TRBD1
V: TRBV12-3/TRBV12-4
CDR3: ASSTGTGFNEQF

J: TRBJ1-6
D: TRBD1
V: TRBV20-1
CDR3: SATGTGVSPLH

J: TRBJ2-5
D: NA
V: TRBV4-1
CDR3: ASSQGARGVQETQY

J: TRBJ2-5
D: TRBD1
V: TRBV20-1
CDR3: SAIEFRTGQETQY

J: TRBJ1-6
D: NA
V: TRBV12-3/TRBV12-4
CDR3: ASSLASAGRPLH

J: TRBJ2-7
D: TRBD2
V: TRBV11-2
CDR3: ASSATTSGSYEQY

J: TRBJ2-5
D: TRBD2
V: TRBV6-2/TRBV6-3
CDR3: ASKRGGVETQY

J: TRBJ2-3
D: NA
V: TRBV5-1
CDR3: ASSFGGAGTDTQY

J: TRBJ2-3
D: NA
V: TRBV10-3
CDR3: AIRDSTPFDTQY

J: TRBJ2-7
D: NA
V: TRBV6-1
CDR3: ASSESPGPYEQY

J: TRBJ2-1
D: NA
V: TRBV28
CDR3: ASISVSSYNEQF

J: TRBJ2-3
D: NA
V: TRBV7-2
CDR3: ASSSRTPTGTQY

J: TRBJ1-6
D: TRBD1
V: TRBV28
CDR3: ASSDRGPLH

J: TRBJ2-7
D: TRBD1
V: TRBV27
CDR3: ASSFNRGLGSYEQY

J: TRBJ2-7
D: NA
V: TRBV6-5
CDR3: ASSYSGYGNEQY

J: TRBJ1-2
D: NA
V: TRBV20-1
CDR3: SARDRGSGRSYGYT

J: TRBJ2-6
D: NA
V: TRBV6-2/TRBV6-3
CDR3: ASSKIGRGRGGANVLT

J: TRBJ2-5
D: TRBD1
V: TRBV7-8
CDR3: ASSSYRDRAKETQY

J: TRBJ2-2
D: NA
V: TRBV20-1
CDR3: SASKTGNTGELF

J: TRBJ2-1
D: NA
V: TRBV20-1
CDR3: SARPHFNEQF

J: TRBJ1-4
D: NA
V: TRBV20-1
CDR3: SATVRTMEKLF

J: TRBJ2-6
D: NA
V: TRBV18
CDR3: ASSPRRASSPGANVLT

J: TRBJ2-5
D: TRBD2
V: TRBV9
CDR3: ACSGLAGKQETQY

J: TRBJ2-4
D: NA
V: TRBV21-1
CDR3: ASSRQLVRDIQY

J: TRBJ2-5
D: NA
V: TRBV3-1
CDR3: ASSHLIRETQY

J: TRBJ2-1
D: TRBD2
V: TRBV29-1
CDR3: SVRALAGNEQF

J: TRBJ1-1
D: NA
V: TRBV5-1
CDR3: ASSVIPRTANTEAF

J: TRBJ2-5
D: TRBD2
V: TRBV29-1
CDR3: SVEESGRGETQY

J: TRBJ2-5
D: NA
V: TRBV4-2
CDR3: ASSQRARGGSPRETQY

J: TRBJ1-5
D: NA
V: TRBV29-1
CDR3: SVGGGGNQPQH

J: TRBJ1-5
D: NA
V: TRBV7-9
CDR3: ASSMSRGGNQPQH

J: TRBJ2-2
D: NA
V: TRBV7-2
CDR3: ASSWGDTGELF